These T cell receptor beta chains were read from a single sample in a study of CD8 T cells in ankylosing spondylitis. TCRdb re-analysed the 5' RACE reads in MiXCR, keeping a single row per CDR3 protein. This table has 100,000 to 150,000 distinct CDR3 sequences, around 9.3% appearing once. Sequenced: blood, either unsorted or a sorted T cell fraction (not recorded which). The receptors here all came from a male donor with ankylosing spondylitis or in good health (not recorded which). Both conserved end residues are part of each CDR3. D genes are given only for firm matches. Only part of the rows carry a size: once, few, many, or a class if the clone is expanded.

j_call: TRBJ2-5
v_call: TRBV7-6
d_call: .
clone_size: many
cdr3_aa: CASTSAVQETQYF
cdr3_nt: TGTGCCAGCACCTCAGCGGTCCAAGAGACCCAGTACTTC

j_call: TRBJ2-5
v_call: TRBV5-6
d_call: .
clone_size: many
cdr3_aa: CASSFWGAGGETQYF
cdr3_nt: TGTGCCAGCAGCTTTTGGGGGGCAGGAGGAGAGACCCAGTACTTC

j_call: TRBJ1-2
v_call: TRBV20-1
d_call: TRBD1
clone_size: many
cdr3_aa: CSARPGQGSGYTF
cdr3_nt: TGCAGTGCTAGGCCGGGACAGGGAAGTGGCTACACCTTC

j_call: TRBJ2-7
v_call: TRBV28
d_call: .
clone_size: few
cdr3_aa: CASSLTSARWYF
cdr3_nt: TGTGCCAGCAGTTTGACCTCGGCCAGATGGTACTTC

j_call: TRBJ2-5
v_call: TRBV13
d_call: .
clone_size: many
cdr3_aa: CASRLGETQYF
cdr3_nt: TGTGCCAGCAGACTAGGGGAGACCCAGTACTTC

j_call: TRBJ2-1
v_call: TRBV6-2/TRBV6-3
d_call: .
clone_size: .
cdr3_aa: CASSYSKGSDEQFF
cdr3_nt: TGTGCCAGCAGTTACTCGAAGGGTTCGGATGAGCAGTTCTTC

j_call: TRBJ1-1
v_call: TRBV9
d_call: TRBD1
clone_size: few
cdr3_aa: CASSAGQGSMNTEAFF
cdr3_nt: TGTGCCAGCAGCGCAGGACAGGGTTCGATGAACACTGAAGCTTTCTTT

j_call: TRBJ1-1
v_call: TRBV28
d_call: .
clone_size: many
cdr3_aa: CASSLGGTQNTEAFF
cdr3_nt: TGTGCCAGCAGTCTCGGGGGGACCCAGAACACTGAAGCTTTCTTT

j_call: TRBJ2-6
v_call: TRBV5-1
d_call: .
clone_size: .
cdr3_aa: CASSFLTGFGANGLTF
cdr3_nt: TGCGCCAGCAGCTTCCTAACAGGGTTTGGGGCCAACGGCCTGACTTTC

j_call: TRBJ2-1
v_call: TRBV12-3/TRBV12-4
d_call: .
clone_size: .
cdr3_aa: CASSFSDSRTEQFF
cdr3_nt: TGTGCCAGCAGTTTCTCCGACAGCCGGACTGAACAGTTCTTC

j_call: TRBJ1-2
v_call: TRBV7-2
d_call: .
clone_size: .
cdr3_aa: CASSLLRAGGSGYTF
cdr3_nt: TGTGCCAGCAGCTTACTCCGTGCGGGGGGTAGTGGCTACACCTTC

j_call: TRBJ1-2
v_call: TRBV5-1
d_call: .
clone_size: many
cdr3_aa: CASSLSGGTNYGYTF
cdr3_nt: TGCGCCAGCAGCTTATCAGGCGGAACTAACTATGGCTACACCTTC

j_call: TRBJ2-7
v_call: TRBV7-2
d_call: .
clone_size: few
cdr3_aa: CASSLIQAYEQYF
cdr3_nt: TGTGCCAGCAGCTTAATACAGGCCTACGAGCAGTACTTC

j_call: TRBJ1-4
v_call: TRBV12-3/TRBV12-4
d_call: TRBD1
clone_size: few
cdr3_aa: CASHSGTGVRLTNEKLFF
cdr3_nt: TGTGCCAGTCACTCCGGGACAGGGGTTAGGCTTACTAATGAAAAACTGTTTTTT

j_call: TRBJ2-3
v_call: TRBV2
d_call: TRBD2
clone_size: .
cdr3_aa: CASWDAQREGTDTQYF
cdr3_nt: TGTGCCAGCTGGGATGCCCAGCGGGAGGGCACAGATACGCAGTATTTT

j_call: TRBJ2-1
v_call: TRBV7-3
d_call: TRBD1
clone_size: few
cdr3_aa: CASSTSGTGYNEQFF
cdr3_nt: TGTGCCAGCAGCACCTCCGGGACAGGGTATAATGAGCAGTTCTTC

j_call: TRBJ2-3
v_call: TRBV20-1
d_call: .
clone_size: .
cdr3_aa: CSARDLPTADTQYF
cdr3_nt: TGCAGTGCTAGAGATCTGCCCACCGCGGATACGCAGTATTTT

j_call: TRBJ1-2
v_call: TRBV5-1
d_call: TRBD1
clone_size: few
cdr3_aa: CASSLVKTGSDGYTF
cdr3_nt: TGCGCCAGCAGCTTGGTAAAGACAGGGTCTGATGGCTACACCTTC

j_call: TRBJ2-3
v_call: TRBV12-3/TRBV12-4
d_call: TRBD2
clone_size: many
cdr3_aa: CASSILAGSTDTQYF
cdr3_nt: TGTGCCAGCAGTATACTAGCGGGAAGCACAGATACGCAGTATTTT

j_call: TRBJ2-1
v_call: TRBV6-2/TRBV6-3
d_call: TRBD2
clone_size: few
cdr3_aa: CASSIGTSGNYNEQFF
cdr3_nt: TGTGCCAGCAGTATTGGGACTAGCGGGAATTACAATGAGCAGTTCTTC

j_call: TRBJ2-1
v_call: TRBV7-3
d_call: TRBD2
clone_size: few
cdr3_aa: CASSVGRVSGNEQFF
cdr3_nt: TGTGCCAGCAGCGTCGGGAGGGTATCGGGGAATGAGCAGTTCTTC

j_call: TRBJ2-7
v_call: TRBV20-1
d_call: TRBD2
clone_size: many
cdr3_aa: CSAKTSGRSYEQYF
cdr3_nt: TGCAGTGCAAAGACTAGCGGGAGGAGTTACGAGCAGTACTTC

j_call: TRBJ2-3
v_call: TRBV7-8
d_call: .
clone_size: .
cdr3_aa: CASRFVGTDTQYF
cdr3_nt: TGTGCCAGCAGGTTTGTCGGCACAGATACGCAGTATTTT

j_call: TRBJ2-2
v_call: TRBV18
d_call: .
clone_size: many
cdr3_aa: CASSTGRANTGELFF
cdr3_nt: TGTGCCAGCTCAACAGGACGCGCGAACACCGGGGAGCTGTTTTTT

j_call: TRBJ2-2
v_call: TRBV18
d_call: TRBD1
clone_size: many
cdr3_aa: CASSGTESTGELFF
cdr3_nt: TGTGCCAGCTCAGGGACAGAGTCCACCGGGGAGCTGTTTTTT

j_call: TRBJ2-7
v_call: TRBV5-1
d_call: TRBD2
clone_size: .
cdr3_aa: CASSQAGVKTYEQYF
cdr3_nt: TGCGCCAGCAGCCAAGCGGGAGTCAAGACCTACGAGCAGTACTTC

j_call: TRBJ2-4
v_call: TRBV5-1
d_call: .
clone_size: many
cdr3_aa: CASSFTTVKNIQYF
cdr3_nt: TGCGCCAGCAGCTTCACGACAGTCAAAAACATTCAGTACTTC